The entry below gives a single T cell receptor beta chain sequence along with its context. The sample originates from a study of blood T cell repertoires in COVID-19. About the research overall: PBMCs, B-cell-depleted T cells, or T cells were the source of the cDNA or gDNA that made up the material.

Everyone who took part was about 18 to 89 years old, and they came from about two dozen US areas. Participants were placed into cohorts based on the clinical history they reported. Measured with immunoSEQ multiplex PCR; TCRdb has only the in-frame clones, and not every one. Among about 130,000 clones listed, 70% to 90% were seen once. In germline, CDR1 is SGHRS, CDR2 YFSETQ. The CDR3 extends over 14 amino acids. V was clipped by 3 bases and J by 4 bases, with 14 bases between them. The chain links TRBV5-1 to TRBJ2-7, with a possible D match to TRBD1 (7 bases). The receptor was derived from a woman aged 45 to 65 who had recovered from COVID-19. The sequencing input was PBMCs or T cells enriched from blood (not recorded which). In nucleotides, the CDR3 is TGCGCCAGCAGCTGGGGCGGGGACAGATACGAGCAGTACTTC. Protein sequence: CASSWGGDRYEQYF. Drawing the rest from reference TRBV5-1 and TRBJ2-7, the complete variable domain is KAGVTQTPRYLIKTRGQQVTLSCSPISGHRSVSWYQQTPGQGLQFLFEYFSETQRNKGNFPGRFSGRQFSNSRSEMNVSTLELGDSALYLCASSWGGDRYEQYFGPGTRLTVT.